These 12 T cell receptor beta chains originate from one sample sequenced in a study of T-cell reconstitution after alpha-beta-depleted transplantation in children. Unique molecular identifiers were incorporated into the prepared TCRbeta library. TCRdb re-derived calls from the PCR reads in MiXCR, one entry per CDR3 protein. The data show roughly 500,000 distinct CDR3 sequences, with about an eighth seen just once and under 7% held by the top ten. Sequencing used PBMCs from the stem cell graft donor, obtained from the stem cell graft. Receptor source: a human donor who donated a stem cell graft to a child with combined immunodeficiency.

In its sample, this clonotype was seen a few times. The chain employs TRBV5-1 and TRBJ2-1; D is unclear. The germline V and J ends were trimmed by 1 base and 5 bases, with 13 bases remaining between them. The germline V gene has CDR1 SGHRS and CDR2 YFSETQ. This CDR3 contains 15 residues. CDR3 sequence reads: CASSLWYPVNNEQFF. CDR3 nucleotides: TGCGCCAGCAGCTTGTGGTATCCGGTCAACAATGAGCAGTTCTTC.

This clonotype came up many times. This rearrangement joins TRBV20-1 to TRBJ2-3, with 9 bases identical to TRBD2. Germline CDR1 reads DFQATT; CDR2 reads SNEGSKA (reference sequence). Germline trimming cut 4 bases from V and 2 bases from J; bases unmatched to any gene: 10. There are 16 residues in the CDR3. The CDR3 sequence: CSATPGASGITDTQYF. In DNA, the CDR3 is TGCAGTGCTACCCCTGGGGCTAGCGGGATCACAGATACGCAGTATTTT.

The table lists this clonotype with many counts. The V call is TRBV20-1, the J call TRBJ1-1, with a possible D match to TRBD1 (5 bases). CDR3 length: 12 residues. Germline-derived CDR1 and CDR2 are DFQATT and SNEGSKA (reference sequence). V lost 2 bases to trimming and J lost 3 bases, with 7 bases between them. In nucleotides, the CDR3 is TGCAGTGCTAGACGAGGGGACACTGAAGCTTTCTTT. Encoded protein: CSARRGDTEAFF.

In this sample, this clonotype turned up many times. The chain combines TRBV10-3 with TRBJ2-7; the D gene is possibly TRBD1 (5 bases). The germline CDR1 and CDR2 sequences are ENHRY and SYGVKD. Between the trimmed V and J ends, which lost 0 bases and 4 bases, there was a span of 13 bases. This CDR3 is built from 15 residues. Here the CDR3 reads CAISESSGLLYEQYF. CDR3 sequence (DNA): TGTGCCATCAGTGAGTCTTCAGGGTTATTGTACGAGCAGTACTTC.

The genes are TRBV12-3 or TRBV12-4 and TRBJ2-1; D gene uncertain. V lost 3 bases and J lost 0, with 15 bases in between. The CDR3 is 17 amino acids. CDR3 loop: CASSFPVGWSSYNEQFF. CDR3 sequence (DNA): TGTGCCAGCAGTTTCCCCGTCGGCTGGAGCTCCTACAATGAGCAGTTCTTC.

This clonotype was recorded a few times. V and J are TRBV28 and TRBJ2-1, with TRBD2 identical over 12 bases. The CDR3 length is 14 residues. The germline V gene has CDR1 MDHEN and CDR2 SYDVKM. J lost 15 bases, V lost 3 bases, and 9 bases had no gene match. Here the CDR3 reads CASSFALAGGPRFF. CDR3 nucleotide sequence: TGTGCCAGCAGTTTTGCCCTAGCGGGGGGGCCCCGGTTCTTC.

There are a few counts of this clonotype. The gene calls are TRBV7-3 and TRBJ2-1, with 7 bases fitting TRBD1. CDR3 length: 14 amino acids. With 5 bases clipped from V and 10 bases from J, the junction kept 11 bases outside the gene matches. The germline gives CDR1 SGHTA, CDR2 FQGTGA. CDR3 in amino acids: CASSPRGQAAEQFF. CDR3 nucleotides: TGTGCCAGCAGCCCCCGAGGACAGGCTGCGGAGCAGTTCTTC.

This clonotype was detected ten times or more. The V gene is TRBV11-2, the J gene TRBJ2-5, with 8 positions matching TRBD2. J lost 4 bases, V lost 2 bases, and 15 bases had no gene match. The germline gives CDR1 SGHAT, CDR2 FQNNGV. The CDR3 loop spans 18 amino acids. CDR3 sequence reads: CASSLRSSGFTWGETQYF. CDR3 sequence (DNA): TGTGCCAGCAGCTTACGTTCTAGCGGGTTTACTTGGGGAGAGACCCAGTACTTC.

The rearrangement links TRBV9 to TRBJ2-1; the D is unclear. Trimming took off 1 base at V and 2 bases at J, with 22 bases between the two ends. This CDR3 region has 19 residues. CDR1 is SGDLS and CDR2 is YYNGEE in the germline V gene. CDR3 DNA: TGTGCCAGCAGCGTAACCCCCCTTTTGATAGCATCACCCTACAATGAGCAGTTCTTC. This encodes CASSVTPLLIASPYNEQFF.

This clonotype appeared a few times. The chain recombines TRBV11-3 with TRBJ1-1; D is uncertain. Trimming took off 3 bases at V and 1 base at J, with 3 bases between the two ends. Germline V gene sequence: CDR1 SGHNT, CDR2 YENEEA. This CDR3 is built from 12 residues. CDR3: CASSFKNTEAFF. The CDR3 DNA reads TGTGCCAGCAGCTTTAAGAACACTGAAGCTTTCTTT.

This clonotype was observed many times. V is TRBV5-1 and J is TRBJ2-3; the D is unclear. CDR1 and CDR2 from the germline V gene are SGHRS and YFSETQ. V was cut by 4 bases and J by 4 bases, with 16 bases left in between. The CDR3 sequence is 15 residues long. For the CDR3, the DNA is TGCGCCAGCAGCCCCGATGGTATGACCTCAGATACGCAGTATTTT. This encodes CASSPDGMTSDTQYF.

This clonotype appeared many times. V is TRBV12-3 or TRBV12-4 and J is TRBJ2-7; possibly TRBD1 for D (6 bases). This CDR3 comprises 14 residues. Trimming stripped 3 bases from V and 6 bases from J, with 15 bases between. CDR3 DNA: TGTGCCAGCAGTTTTGTGGGACACCTCTCCGAGCAGTACTTC. As protein: CASSFVGHLSEQYF.